Reported below is one TCR beta chain. What it recognizes is unknown. The PCR used 60 Vbeta and 13 Jbeta primers. Generated by immunoSEQ multiplex PCR, the TCRdb table keeps only in-frame clones and is missing some. The sample contains about 97,000 clones, approximately 81% of which appear only once. This entry is derived from a study of cytomegalovirus exposure and HLA in healthy donors. About the study: An analysis done earlier identified approximately 120 million unique TCR beta sequences from about 179 million T cells. Study-level results: TRBV6-2, TRBV6-3 and some other V segments were excluded as indistinguishable. Investigators reported 150 to 200 TCR beta chains as tied to cytomegalovirus. After further analysis at a later stage, 15,000 to 20,000 TCR beta sequences were associated with HLA alleles at 0.05 false discovery rate.

Trimming removed 1 base from V and 0 bases from J, with 10 bases in between. Germline V gives CDR1 SGHRS, CDR2 YFSETQ. This CDR3 region has 15 residues. Sequencing input: PBMCs. The chain uses TRBV5-1 and TRBJ1-1; D ambiguous. The clonotype comes from a male donor in good health and CMV-seropositive. CDR3 bases: TGCGCCAGCAGCTTGACGCACTCCCTGAACACTGAAGCTTTCTTT. Translating it yields CASSLTHSLNTEAFF.